The clone carrying this T cell receptor (beta chain) was seen only a few times. Its antigen remains unidentified. The CDR3 has 14 amino acids. Germline V gene sequence: CDR1 SEHNR, CDR2 FQNEAQ (reference sequence). Unmatched junction bases numbered 3, after V lost 5 bases and J lost 4 bases. The sample comes from a study of early stage breast cancer tumors. Study information: Average read coverage per sample was approximately 9.4-fold. The study, taken as a whole, reports: Unsorted bulk genomic DNA sequencing lacked pairing and functional marker data. Tumors had roughly 2.5-fold higher T cell density and higher clonality than adjacent normal breast tissue.

Sequencing was performed with immunoSEQ multiplex PCR; in TCRdb, only in-frame clones are kept and a portion is missing. The profile shows over 25,000 clones, approximately 72% of them singletons. This TCR derives from a person aged 50 to 59 with breast cancer. Input material: blood. The rearrangement links TRBV7-9 to TRBJ2-5; 11 bases match TRBD2. The CDR3 region is CASSRTSGRETQYF. The CDR3 DNA is TGTGCCAGCAGCCGAACTAGCGGGAGAGAGACCCAGTACTTC.